The next 25 T cell receptor beta chains were all read from a single sample in a study of CD8 T cell repertoires and HIV-1 epitope variants. Only in-frame clones appear in the TCRdb table, and some are missing; sequencing was by immunoSEQ multiplex PCR. The table shows several thousand clones, with about 65% occurring only once. These TCRs' antigens remain unknown. The source material was cultured CD8+ T cells derived from PBMCs. Receptors were obtained from a male donor with HIV.

The chain recombines TRBV7-2 with TRBJ2-7; D is unclear. The CDR3 length is 12 residues. Germline V gives CDR1 SGHTA, CDR2 FQGNSA. The ends were cut back, 2 bases at V and 4 bases at J, with 6 bases in the middle. This CDR3 is CASSLSTYEQYF. In DNA form, the CDR3 reads TGTGCCAGCAGCTTATCGACGTACGAGCAGTACTTC.

The rearrangement joins TRBV13 to TRBJ1-3, with D tentatively TRBD1 (6 bases). The CDR3 contains 15 residues. The ends were cut back, 5 bases at V and 0 bases at J, with 11 bases in the middle. The V gene's germline CDR1 is PRHDT and CDR2 FYEKMQ (reference sequence). CDR3 nucleotide sequence: TGTGCCAGCAGCCAAGGACAGTACTCTGGAAACACCATATATTTT. This codes for CASSQGQYSGNTIYF.

This clone was detected a few times. This chain connects TRBV4-3 to TRBJ1-2; no definite D call. CDR3 length equals 15 residues. Germline CDR1 LGHNA, CDR2 YSLEER. Trimming took 0 bases from V and 4 from J, leaving 12 bases between them. The CDR3 is CASSQDSGDPYGYTF. The CDR3 coding sequence is TGCGCCAGCAGCCAAGATAGCGGGGATCCCTATGGCTACACCTTC.

J is TRBJ1-4 and V is TRBV19; TRBD1 agrees at 7 bases. Trimming cost V 5 bases and J 5 bases; bases outside gene matches: 8. The CDR3 consists of 15 residues. Germline CDR1 is LNHDA and CDR2 is SQIVND (reference sequence). The CDR3, as DNA: TGTGCCAGTAGTGCTGGCGGACAGGAAAATGAAAAACTGTTTTTT. It yields the protein CASSAGGQENEKLFF.

This chain uses TRBV28 with TRBJ1-5; TRBD1 aligns across 11 bases. J was trimmed by 6 bases and V by 3 bases; bases with no gene match: 4. CDR3 length: 15 residues. Germline values: CDR1 MDHEN, CDR2 SYDVKM. The CDR3 DNA is TGTGCCAGCAGTTTGGGACAGGGGGGGACTCAGCCCCAGCATTTT. Its translation: CASSLGQGGTQPQHF.

The DNA of the CDR3 is TGTGCCAGCAGCTTGGGGACAGGGGGCTACCAAGAGACCCAGTACTTC. Its protein is CASSLGTGGYQETQYF. V gene TRBV11-3 combines with J gene TRBJ2-5, with TRBD1 matching 12 bases. After removal of 3 bases from V and 0 bases from J, the junction contained 2 bases not matched to a gene. Germline assignment: CDR1 SGHNT and CDR2 YENEEA. The CDR3 runs to 16 residues.

The sample holds a few counts of this clone. The chain employs TRBV19 and TRBJ1-1; unclear D gene. V lost 4 bases and J lost 0, with 6 bases in between. The germline V gene has CDR1 LNHDA and CDR2 SQIVND (reference sequence). The CDR3 contains 13 residues. In DNA form, the CDR3 reads TGTGCCAGTAGTACGATTTTGAACACTGAAGCTTTCTTT. The encoded protein is CASSTILNTEAFF.

The CDR3 is CASSEATSYREGGSEAFF. CDR3 DNA: TGTGCCAGCAGTGAAGCAACGTCGTATCGGGAAGGAGGATCTGAAGCTTTCTTT. The chain carries TRBV2 and TRBJ1-1; D is unresolved. Germline-derived CDR1 and CDR2 are SNHLY and FYNNEI. Trimming took off 0 bases at V and 6 bases at J, with 23 bases between the two ends. The CDR3 consists of 18 residues.

The V call is TRBV7-9, the J call TRBJ2-7; 8 nucleotides match TRBD2. CDR1 and CDR2 from the germline V gene are SEHNR and FQNEAQ (reference sequence). V gave up 0 bases and J gave up 2 bases; unmatched junction bases: 6. The CDR3 has 16 residues. The CDR3 DNA sequence: TGTGCCAGCAGCTTAGCGAGGGCTAGCGGGCCCTACGAGCAGTACTTC. Residues: CASSLARASGPYEQYF.

This chain uses TRBV28 with TRBJ2-2; D assignment may be TRBD1 or TRBD2 (5 bases each). Germline values: CDR1 MDHEN, CDR2 SYDVKM. V lost 7 bases to trimming and J lost 3 bases, with 18 bases between them. The CDR3 has 16 residues. The CDR3 DNA reads TGTGCCAGCACCCTAGGACCGGGGCCGGACACCGGGGAGCTGTTTTTT. This codes for CASTLGPGPDTGELFF.

This chain connects TRBV19 to TRBJ2-3; D remains unclear. V was clipped by 5 bases and J by 2 bases, with 5 bases between them. Germline V gene sequence: CDR1 LNHDA, CDR2 SQIVND (reference sequence). The CDR3 is 12 residues long. This chain's CDR3 is CASSEDTDTQYF. In DNA, the CDR3 is TGTGCCAGTAGTGAGGACACAGATACGCAGTATTTT.

The chain is built from TRBV4-1 and TRBJ2-2; tentative D call: TRBD2 (6 bases). Germline CDR1 MGHRA, CDR2 YSYEKL. There are 14 residues in the CDR3. Trimming stripped 6 bases from V and 5 bases from J, with 13 bases between. CDR3 nucleotides: TGCGCCAGCAGTTCAGTCGGGGGTACCGGGGAGCTGTTTTTT. Translation: CASSSVGGTGELFF.

The table lists this clone with a few counts. The chain uses TRBV27 and TRBJ2-2, with D uncertain. V lost 3 bases, J lost 3 bases, and 11 bases lay in between. Germline CDR1 and CDR2: MNHEY and SMNVEV (reference sequence). This CDR3 has 15 residues. CDR3 sequence reads: CASSLWLEDTGELFF. CDR3 nucleotides: TGTGCCAGCAGTTTGTGGCTAGAGGACACCGGGGAGCTGTTTTTT.

DNA of the CDR3: TGTGCCAGCAGCCTGTATGGGGATTCACCCCTCCACTTT. Translation gives CASSLYGDSPLHF. V is TRBV5-6 and J is TRBJ1-6; D not resolved. CDR3 length equals 13 residues. Germline V gives CDR1 SGHDT, CDR2 YYEEEE. V lost 4 bases and J lost 8, with 10 bases in between.

This clone showed up just once. V usage is TRBV6-5 and J usage is TRBJ2-7, with 9 bases lining up with TRBD1. The ends lost 6 bases at V and 5 bases at J; junction bases unmatched: 5. This CDR3 region has 13 residues. In germline, CDR1 is MNHEY, CDR2 SVGAGI. This chain's CDR3 is CASRTGGVNEQYF. The DNA for the CDR3 is TGTGCCAGCAGAACAGGGGGCGTGAACGAGCAGTACTTC.

The J gene is TRBJ1-1, the V gene TRBV14, with D uncertain. Deletions cut 1 base from V and 4 bases from J, with 10 bases between. The CDR3 runs to 14 residues. The germline V gene has CDR1 SGHDN and CDR2 FVKESK. The CDR3 region is CASSQVEAGTEAFF. The CDR3 region has the DNA TGTGCCAGCAGCCAAGTTGAAGCGGGCACTGAAGCTTTCTTT.

The chain employs TRBV30 and TRBJ1-5; D not certain. CDR3 length equals 13 residues. CDR1 and CDR2 (germline): GTSNPN, SVGIG (reference sequence). The ends were cut back, 5 bases at V and 3 bases at J, with 11 bases in the middle. The CDR3 protein is CAWRDSPNQPQHF. CDR3 sequence (DNA): TGTGCCTGGCGGGATAGCCCCAATCAGCCCCAGCATTTT.

The chain joins TRBV28 to TRBJ1-2; the D gene is possibly TRBD1 (5 bases). The CDR3 extends over 14 amino acids. The germline V and J ends were trimmed by 3 bases and 4 bases, with 12 bases remaining between them. Germline assignment: CDR1 MDHEN and CDR2 SYDVKM. The CDR3 region has the DNA TGTGCCAGCAGTTTCGGGGGAAACTCCTATGGCTACACCTTC. Encoded protein: CASSFGGNSYGYTF.

V is TRBV7-3 and J is TRBJ2-1; 7 bases match TRBD1. J was trimmed by 6 bases and V by 0 bases; bases with no gene match: 5. The CDR3 runs 15 residues. From germline, CDR1 is SGHTA and CDR2 FQGTGA. Here the CDR3 DNA reads TGTGCCAGCAGCTTAACAGGGGGCAATCCCAATGAGCAGTTCTTC. Residues: CASSLTGGNPNEQFF.

V and J are TRBV9 and TRBJ2-7; tentative D call: TRBD2 (5 bases). Trimming took 0 bases from V and 9 from J, leaving 25 bases between them. Germline-derived CDR1 and CDR2 are SGDLS and YYNGEE. The CDR3 consists of 17 residues. CDR3 in DNA: TGTGCCAGCAGCGTAGGAGGGTCCCCAGGTGTAGCTCGGGGGCAGTACTTC. Translating gives CASSVGGSPGVARGQYF.

The chain combines TRBV6-5 with TRBJ2-1; no clear D gene. The CDR3 length is 13 residues. V lost 2 bases and J lost 0, with 2 bases in between. CDR1 and CDR2 from the germline V gene are MNHEY and SVGAGI. CDR3 coding DNA: TGTGCCAGCAGTTACGACTCCTACAATGAGCAGTTCTTC. This encodes CASSYDSYNEQFF.

The chain combines TRBV28 with TRBJ2-7; a weak D match, TRBD2 (5 bases). This CDR3 comprises 12 residues. V was pared by 5 bases and J by 5 bases, with 10 bases between. Germline lookup yields CDR1 MDHEN and CDR2 SYDVKM. In DNA, the CDR3 is TGTGCCAGCAGTCCGGGGTTTAACGAGCAGTACTTC. Amino acid sequence: CASSPGFNEQYF.

This clone has just one count. The rearrangement links TRBV29-1 to TRBJ2-7, with D possibly matching TRBD1 (5 bases). The CDR3 covers 12 residues. Trimming took off 4 bases at V and 6 bases at J, with 13 bases between the two ends. CDR1 is SQVTM and CDR2 is ANQGSEA in the germline V gene. The CDR3 region is CSVGREAGEQYF. CDR3 coding DNA: TGCAGCGTTGGCAGGGAAGCCGGCGAGCAGTACTTC.

This clone was seen more than once but under ten times. This chain connects TRBV5-1 to TRBJ2-5, with D possibly TRBD1 on 5 matching bases. This CDR3 contains 13 residues. Trimming shortened V by 0 bases and J by 7 bases, and 10 bases separated the two germline ends. Looked up from germline, CDR1 is SGHRS and CDR2 is YFSETQ. This chain's CDR3 is CASSLEGQGTQYF. For the CDR3, the DNA is TGCGCCAGCAGCTTGGAGGGGCAGGGGACCCAGTACTTC.

V and J are TRBV9 and TRBJ2-7; 9 positions agree with TRBD2. Germline V gene data show CDR1 as SGDLS and CDR2 as YYNGEE. With 7 bases clipped from V and 2 bases from J, the junction kept 7 bases outside the gene matches. This CDR3 has 14 residues. CDR3 residues: CASGSGGSTYEQYF. CDR3 coding DNA: TGTGCCAGCGGGAGCGGGGGGTCCACCTACGAGCAGTACTTC. Filled out from reference TRBV9 and TRBJ2-7, the complete variable domain reads DSGVTQTPKHLITATGQRVTLRCSPRSGDLSVYWYQQSLDQGLQFLIQYYNGEERAKGNILERFSAQQFPDLHSELNLSSLELGDSALYFCASGSGGSTYEQYFGPGTRLTVT.